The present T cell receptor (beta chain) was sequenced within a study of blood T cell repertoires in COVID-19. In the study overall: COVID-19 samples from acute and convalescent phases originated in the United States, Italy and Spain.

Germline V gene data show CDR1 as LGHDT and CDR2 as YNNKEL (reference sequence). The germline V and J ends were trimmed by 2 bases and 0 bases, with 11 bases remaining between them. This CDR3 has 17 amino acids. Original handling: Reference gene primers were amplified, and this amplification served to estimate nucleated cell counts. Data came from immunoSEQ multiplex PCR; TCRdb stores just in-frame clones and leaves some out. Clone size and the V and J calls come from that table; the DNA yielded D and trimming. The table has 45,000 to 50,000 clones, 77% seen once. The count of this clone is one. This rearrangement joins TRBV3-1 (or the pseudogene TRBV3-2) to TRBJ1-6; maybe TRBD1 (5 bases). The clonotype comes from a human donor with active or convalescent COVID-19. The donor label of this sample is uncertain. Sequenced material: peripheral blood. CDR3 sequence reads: CASSQFGDSSYNSPLHF. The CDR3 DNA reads TGTGCCAGCAGCCAATTTGGGGACTCCTCCTATAATTCACCCCTCCACTTT.